Here is one T cell receptor (beta chain) with its context. Its antigen is not known. These data originate in a study of PD-1 blockade in classical Hodgkin lymphoma. General study findings and limits: Repertoires differed for reasons still undefined, possibly disease activity or prior therapy.

Only in-frame clones appear in the TCRdb table, and some are missing; sequencing was by immunoSEQ multiplex PCR. The sample holds over 60,000 clones, less than 95% seen once. Per germline, CDR1 GTSNPN and CDR2 SVGIG (reference sequence). This CDR3 spans 13 amino acids. The V end was cut by 0 bases, the J end by 2 bases, with 8 bases between. Regarding time point: cycle 4 day 1 (C4D1), after less than 7 weeks of nivolumab. There was relapse after autologous stem cell transplantation in every patient, and there was variation in brentuximab vedotin exposure. The sequences come from peripheral blood mononuclear cells (PBMCs), collected before the fourth cycle of nivolumab. V is TRBV30 and J is TRBJ2-7; D perhaps matches TRBD1 (5 bases). This receptor was identified in a human donor with classical Hodgkin lymphoma. CDR3 in DNA: TGTGCCTGGAGTGTACAGGAGCCCTACGAGCAGTACTTC. Its protein is CAWSVQEPYEQYF. Looking up the rest from reference TRBV30 and TRBJ2-7 gives the full variable domain: SQTIHQWPATLVQPVGSPLSLECTVEGTSNPNLYWYRQAAGRGLQLLFYSVGIGQISSEVPQNLSASRPQDRQFILSSKKLLLSDSGFYLCAWSVQEPYEQYFGPGTRLTVT.